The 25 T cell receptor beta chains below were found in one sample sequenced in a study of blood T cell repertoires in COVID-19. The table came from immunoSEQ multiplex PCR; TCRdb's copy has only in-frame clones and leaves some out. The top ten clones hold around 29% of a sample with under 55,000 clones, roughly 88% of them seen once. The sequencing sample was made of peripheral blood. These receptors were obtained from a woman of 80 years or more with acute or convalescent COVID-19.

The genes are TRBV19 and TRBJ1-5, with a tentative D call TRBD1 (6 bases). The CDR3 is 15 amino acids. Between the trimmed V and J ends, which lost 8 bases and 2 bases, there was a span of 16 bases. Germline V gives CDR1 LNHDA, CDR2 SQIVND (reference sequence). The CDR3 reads CASGGGGVGNQPQHF. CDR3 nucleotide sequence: TGTGCCAGTGGAGGGGGGGGTGTTGGCAATCAGCCCCAGCATTTT.

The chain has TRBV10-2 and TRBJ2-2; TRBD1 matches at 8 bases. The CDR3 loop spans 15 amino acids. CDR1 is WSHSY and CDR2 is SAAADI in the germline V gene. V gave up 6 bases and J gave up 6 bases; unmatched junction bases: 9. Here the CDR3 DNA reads TGCGCCAGCAGAGTTAGACAGGGGACGGCCGGGGAGCTGTTTTTT. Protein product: CASRVRQGTAGELFF.

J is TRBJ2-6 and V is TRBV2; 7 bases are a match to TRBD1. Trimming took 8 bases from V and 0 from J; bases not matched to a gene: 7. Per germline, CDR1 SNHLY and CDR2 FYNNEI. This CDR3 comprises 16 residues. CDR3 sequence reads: CASRDRLSSGANVLTF. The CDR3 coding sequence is TGTGCCAGCCGGGACAGACTCTCCTCTGGGGCCAACGTCCTGACTTTC.

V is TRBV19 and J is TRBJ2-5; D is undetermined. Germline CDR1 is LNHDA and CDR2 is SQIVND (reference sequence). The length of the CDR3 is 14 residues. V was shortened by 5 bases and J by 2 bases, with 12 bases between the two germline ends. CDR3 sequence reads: CASSALRRQETQYF. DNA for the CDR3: TGTGCCAGTAGTGCGCTTCGAAGACAAGAGACCCAGTACTTC. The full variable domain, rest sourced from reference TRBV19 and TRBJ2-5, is DGGITQSPKYLFRKEGQNVTLSCEQNLNHDAMYWYRQDPGQGLRLIYYSQIVNDFQKGDIAEGYSVSREKKESFPLTVTSAQKNPTAFYLCASSALRRQETQYFGPGTRLLVL.

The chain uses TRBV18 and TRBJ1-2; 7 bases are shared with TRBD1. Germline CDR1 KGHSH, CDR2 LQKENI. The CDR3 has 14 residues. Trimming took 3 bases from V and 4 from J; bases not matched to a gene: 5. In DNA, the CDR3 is TGTGCCAGCTCACCCACAGGGGCCACCTATGGCTACACCTTC. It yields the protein CASSPTGATYGYTF.

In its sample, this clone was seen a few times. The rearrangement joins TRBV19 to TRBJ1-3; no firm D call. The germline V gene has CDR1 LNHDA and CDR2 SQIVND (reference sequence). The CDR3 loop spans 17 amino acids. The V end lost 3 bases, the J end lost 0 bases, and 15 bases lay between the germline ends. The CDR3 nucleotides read TGTGCCAGTAGTATCTCCCCCACTCTGAGCTCTGGAAACACCATATATTTT. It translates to CASSISPTLSSGNTIYF.

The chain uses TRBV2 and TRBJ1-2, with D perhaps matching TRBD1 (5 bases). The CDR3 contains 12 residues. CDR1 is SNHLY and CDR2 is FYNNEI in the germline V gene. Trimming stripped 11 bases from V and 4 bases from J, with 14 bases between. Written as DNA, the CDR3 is TGTGCCGCGAGCGGGGACGGCTATGGCTACACCTTC. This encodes CAASGDGYGYTF.

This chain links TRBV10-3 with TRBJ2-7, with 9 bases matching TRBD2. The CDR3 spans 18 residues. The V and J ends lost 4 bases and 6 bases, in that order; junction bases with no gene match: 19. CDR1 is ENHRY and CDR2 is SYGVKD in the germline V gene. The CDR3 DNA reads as TGTGCCATCAGTGTTCTTTCGGGCCTTAGCGGGAGCTCCAGCGAGCAGTACTTC. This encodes CAISVLSGLSGSSSEQYF.

CDR3 amino acids: CATSTPPGQGTAGELFF. CDR3 nucleotides: TGTGCCACCTCCACCCCCCCGGGACAGGGGACCGCCGGGGAGCTGTTTTTT. The chain carries TRBV24-1 and TRBJ2-2; 10 nucleotides line up with TRBD1. The CDR3 covers 17 residues. Germline CDR1 KGHDR, CDR2 SFDVKD. V shed 9 bases, J shed 6 bases, and the junction held 15 bases outside the gene matches.

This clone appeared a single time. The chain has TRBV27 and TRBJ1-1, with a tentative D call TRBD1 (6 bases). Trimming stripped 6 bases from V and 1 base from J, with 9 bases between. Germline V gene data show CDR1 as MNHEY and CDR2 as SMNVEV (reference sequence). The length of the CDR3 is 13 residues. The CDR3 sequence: CASRQGGNTEAFF. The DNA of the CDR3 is TGTGCCAGCAGACAGGGCGGGAACACTGAAGCTTTCTTT.

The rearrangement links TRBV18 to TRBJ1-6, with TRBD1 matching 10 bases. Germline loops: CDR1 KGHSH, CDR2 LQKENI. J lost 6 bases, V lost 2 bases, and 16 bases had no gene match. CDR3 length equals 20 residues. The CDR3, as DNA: TGTGCCAGCTCACCAGTACCGGGACAGGGGAGGAATGGGGGTAATTCACCCCTCCACTTT. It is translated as CASSPVPGQGRNGGNSPLHF.

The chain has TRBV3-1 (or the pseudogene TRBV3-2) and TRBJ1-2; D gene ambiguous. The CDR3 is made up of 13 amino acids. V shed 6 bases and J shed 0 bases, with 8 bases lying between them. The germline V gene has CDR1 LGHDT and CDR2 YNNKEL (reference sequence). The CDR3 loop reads CASRPGANYGYTF. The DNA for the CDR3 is TGTGCCAGCAGACCGGGAGCTAACTATGGCTACACCTTC.

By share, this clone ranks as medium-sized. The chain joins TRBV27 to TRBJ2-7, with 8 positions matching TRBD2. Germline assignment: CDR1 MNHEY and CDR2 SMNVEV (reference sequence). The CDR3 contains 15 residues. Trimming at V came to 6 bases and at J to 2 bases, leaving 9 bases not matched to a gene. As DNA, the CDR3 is TGTGCCAGCAGCATAGTAGCGGGAAGTCCCTACGAGCAGTACTTC. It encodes CASSIVAGSPYEQYF.

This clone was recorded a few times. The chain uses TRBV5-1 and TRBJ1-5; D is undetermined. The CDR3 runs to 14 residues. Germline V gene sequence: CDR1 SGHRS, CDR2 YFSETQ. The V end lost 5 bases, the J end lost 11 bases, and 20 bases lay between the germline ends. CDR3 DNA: TGCGCCAGCAGGGTGAGTGAATCCACTTCGGCCCAGCATTTT. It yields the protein CASRVSESTSAQHF. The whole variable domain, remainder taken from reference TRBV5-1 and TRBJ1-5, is KAGVTQTPRYLIKTRGQQVTLSCSPISGHRSVSWYQQTPGQGLQFLFEYFSETQRNKGNFPGRFSGRQFSNSRSEMNVSTLELGDSALYLCASRVSESTSAQHFGDGTRLSIL.

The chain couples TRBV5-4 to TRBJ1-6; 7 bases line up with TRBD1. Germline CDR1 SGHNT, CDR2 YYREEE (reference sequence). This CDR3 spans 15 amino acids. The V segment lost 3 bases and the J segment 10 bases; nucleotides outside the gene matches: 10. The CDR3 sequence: CASSSVTGPSSPLHF. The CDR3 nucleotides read TGTGCCAGCAGCTCGGTGACAGGGCCTAGCTCACCCCTCCACTTT.

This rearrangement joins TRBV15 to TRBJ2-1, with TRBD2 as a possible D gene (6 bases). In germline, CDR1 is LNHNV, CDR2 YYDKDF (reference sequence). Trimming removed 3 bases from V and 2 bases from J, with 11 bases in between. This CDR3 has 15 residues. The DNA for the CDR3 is TGTGCCACCAGCAGCGACGGGAGTCCCTACAATGAGCAGTTCTTC. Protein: CATSSDGSPYNEQFF.

This chain's CDR3 is CASSLDRAYEQYF. The CDR3 DNA reads as TGTGCCAGCAGTTTGGACAGGGCCTACGAGCAGTACTTC. The rearrangement links TRBV12-3 or TRBV12-4 to TRBJ2-7, with 8 bases lining up with TRBD1. V was pared by 3 bases and J by 2 bases, with 0 bases of the junction left unmatched. The CDR3 has 13 residues.

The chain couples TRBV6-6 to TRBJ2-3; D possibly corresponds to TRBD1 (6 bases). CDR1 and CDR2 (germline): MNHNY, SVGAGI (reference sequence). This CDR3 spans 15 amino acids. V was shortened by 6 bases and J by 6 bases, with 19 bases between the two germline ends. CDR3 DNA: TGTGCCAGCAGCCTACAGGGAGCCCGTGGCGATACGCAGTATTTT. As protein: CASSLQGARGDTQYF.

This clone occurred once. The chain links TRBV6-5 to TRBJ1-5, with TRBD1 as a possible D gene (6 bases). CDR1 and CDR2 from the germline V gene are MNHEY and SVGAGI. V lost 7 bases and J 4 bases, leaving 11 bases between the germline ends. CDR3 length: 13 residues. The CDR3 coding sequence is TGTGCCAGCACCGAGGGGGTGAATCAGCCCCAGCATTTT. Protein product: CASTEGVNQPQHF.

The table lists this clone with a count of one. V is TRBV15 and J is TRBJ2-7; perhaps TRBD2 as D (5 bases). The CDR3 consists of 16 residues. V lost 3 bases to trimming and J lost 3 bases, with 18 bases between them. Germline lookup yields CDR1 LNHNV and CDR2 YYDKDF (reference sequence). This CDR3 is CATSSMDRGRDYEQYF. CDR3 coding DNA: TGTGCCACCAGCAGTATGGACCGCGGACGGGACTACGAGCAGTACTTC.

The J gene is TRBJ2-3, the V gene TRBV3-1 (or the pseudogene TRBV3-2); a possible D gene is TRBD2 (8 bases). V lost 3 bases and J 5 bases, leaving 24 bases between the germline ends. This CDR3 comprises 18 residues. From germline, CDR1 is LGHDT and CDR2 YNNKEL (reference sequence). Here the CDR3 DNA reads TGTGCCAGCAGCCACGAGGGGGCGTCCAGCGGGAGACTAGATACGCAGTATTTT. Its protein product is CASSHEGASSGRLDTQYF.

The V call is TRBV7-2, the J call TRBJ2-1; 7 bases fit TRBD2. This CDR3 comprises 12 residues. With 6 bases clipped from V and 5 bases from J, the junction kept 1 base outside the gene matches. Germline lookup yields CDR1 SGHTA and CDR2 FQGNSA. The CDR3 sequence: CASRGLDNEQFF. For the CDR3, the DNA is TGTGCCAGCAGAGGACTAGACAATGAGCAGTTCTTC.

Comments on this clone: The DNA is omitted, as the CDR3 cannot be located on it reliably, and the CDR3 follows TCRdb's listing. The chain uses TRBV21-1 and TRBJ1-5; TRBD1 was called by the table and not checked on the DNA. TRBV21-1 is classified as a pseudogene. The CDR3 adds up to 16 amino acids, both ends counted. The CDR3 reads CASSKPVGQGNQPQHF.

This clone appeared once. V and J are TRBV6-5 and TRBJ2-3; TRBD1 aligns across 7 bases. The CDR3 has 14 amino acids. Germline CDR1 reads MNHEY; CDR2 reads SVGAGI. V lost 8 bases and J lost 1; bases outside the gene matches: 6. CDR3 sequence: CASPTGTGTDTQYF. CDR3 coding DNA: TGTGCCAGCCCCACCGGGACAGGCACAGATACGCAGTATTTT.

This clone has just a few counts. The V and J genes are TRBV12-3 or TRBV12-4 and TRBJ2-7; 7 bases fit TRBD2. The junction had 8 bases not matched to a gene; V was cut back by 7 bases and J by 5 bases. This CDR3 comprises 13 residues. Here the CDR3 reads CASTLGGLDEQYF. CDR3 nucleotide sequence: TGTGCCAGCACCTTGGGGGGGTTGGACGAGCAGTACTTC.